This entry lists 32 T cell receptor beta chains sequenced from one sample in a study of T cells in Graves' hyperthyroidism and ophthalmopathy. RNA transcripts gave rise to amplified TCR beta CDR3 regions. The TCR CDR3 first-round RT-PCR relied on the HTBI primer set. From the multiplex PCR reads, TCRdb called clonotypes with MiXCR, one entry per CDR3 protein. Counted here are about 320,000 distinct CDR3 sequences, around a sixth occurring once; the ten biggest clones make up around a third. Sequencing input: blood. Receptors were obtained from a young man with Graves' hyperthyroidism.

This clonotype was seen only a few times. The chain has TRBV5-4 and TRBJ2-2; 7 nucleotides agree with TRBD2. Per the germline V gene, CDR1 is SGHNT and CDR2 is YYREEE (reference sequence). V gave up 4 bases and J gave up 8 bases; unmatched junction bases: 11. The CDR3 loop spans 15 amino acids. The CDR3 DNA is TGTGCCAGCAGCACCCCGGGCGGGAGTGGGGGGGAGCTGTTTTTT. It codes for CASSTPGGSGGELFF.

This clonotype was counted many times. The chain combines TRBV28 with TRBJ1-1; D gene uncertain. This CDR3 is 14 amino acids long. V was clipped by 3 bases and J by 6 bases, with 14 bases between them. Germline CDR1 MDHEN, CDR2 SYDVKM. The CDR3 region is CASSFGSITSEAFF. DNA of the CDR3: TGTGCCAGCAGTTTCGGCAGCATAACATCTGAAGCTTTCTTT.

This clonotype was counted ten times or more. The rearrangement joins TRBV20-1 to TRBJ2-1; 15 nucleotides match TRBD2. Trimming at V came to 3 bases and at J to 7 bases, leaving 4 bases not matched to a gene. The CDR3 extends over 15 amino acids. Germline V gene sequence: CDR1 DFQATT, CDR2 SNEGSKA (reference sequence). The CDR3 sequence: CSASPGLAGGNEQFF. CDR3 sequence (DNA): TGCAGTGCTAGTCCTGGACTAGCGGGAGGGAATGAGCAGTTCTTC.

This clonotype was seen many times. V usage is TRBV7-8 and J usage is TRBJ2-1; D is ambiguous. Germline lookup yields CDR1 SGHVS and CDR2 FQNEAQ. With 3 bases removed from V and 1 base from J, the gap between germline ends came to 10 bases. The CDR3 is 15 amino acids. CDR3 bases: TGTGCCAGCAGCTTTAGACGAGATTCCTACAATGAGCAGTTCTTC. Translated, it gives CASSFRRDSYNEQFF.

This clonotype was detected ten times or more. The genes are TRBV2 and TRBJ1-5; D call uncertain. V was clipped by 0 bases and J by 5 bases, with 8 bases between them. The germline V gene has CDR1 SNHLY and CDR2 FYNNEI. The CDR3 has 14 residues. For the CDR3, the DNA is TGTGCCAGCAGTGAAGCGCTTCCGGATCAGCCCCAGCATTTT. Protein product: CASSEALPDQPQHF.

This clonotype was picked up many times. The chain combines TRBV6-1 with TRBJ2-1; 7 bases are a match to TRBD1. The CDR3 extends over 14 amino acids. Germline V gives CDR1 MNHNS, CDR2 SASEGT. Losses at the gene ends were 6 bases for V and 2 bases for J; bases not matched to a gene: 4. The CDR3 coding sequence is TGTGCCAGCAGCTGGACAGGTCCCTACAATGAGCAGTTCTTC. Protein: CASSWTGPYNEQFF.

Concerning this clonotype itself: A single base separates this from a much larger clone, so it may be a read error. Since no conserved phenylalanine or tryptophan closes the CDR3, a read error is the likely cause. The chain's CDR3 is CASSLSAGSGANVLTL. The CDR3 coding sequence is TGTGCCAGCAGCTTAAGTGCGGGGTCAGGGGCCAACGTCCTGACTCTC. The chain uses TRBV7-6 and TRBJ2-6, with D perhaps TRBD2 (6 bases). V lost 2 bases and J lost 4, with 12 bases in between. Per germline, CDR1 SGHVS and CDR2 FNYEAQ. This CDR3 has 16 residues.

This clonotype was detected many times. This chain connects TRBV6-1 to TRBJ2-1; 9 positions match TRBD2. This CDR3 has 14 amino acids. J lost 5 bases, V lost 8 bases, and 7 bases had no gene match. Germline V lookup: CDR1 MNHNS, CDR2 SASEGT. CDR3 loop: CASGSGRFNNEQFF. CDR3 coding DNA: TGTGCCAGCGGGAGCGGGAGGTTCAACAATGAGCAGTTCTTC.

The V call is TRBV29-1, the J call TRBJ1-2; TRBD1 agrees at 7 bases. CDR1 and CDR2 (germline): SQVTM, ANQGSEA. The CDR3 covers 13 residues. With 3 bases clipped from V and 7 bases from J, the junction kept 8 bases outside the gene matches. For the CDR3, the DNA is TGCAGCGTTGAGGCGGCAGGGGGAGGTGGCTACACCTTC. Protein sequence: CSVEAAGGGGYTF.

This clonotype has more than one count but fewer than ten. V is TRBV14 and J is TRBJ2-7, with 10 bases that match TRBD1. Looked up from germline, CDR1 is SGHDN and CDR2 is FVKESK. V gave up 5 bases and J gave up 0 bases; unmatched junction bases: 7. The CDR3 length is 16 residues. CDR3 protein: CASSRTWDRGSYEQYF. Here the CDR3 DNA reads TGTGCCAGCAGCAGAACGTGGGACAGGGGCTCCTACGAGCAGTACTTC.

This clonotype was seen at least ten times. The gene calls are TRBV10-3 and TRBJ1-5; unclear D gene. CDR3 size: 15 residues. Germline V gives CDR1 ENHRY, CDR2 SYGVKD. The V gene lost 7 bases and the J gene lost 7 bases, with 20 bases spanning the gap. CDR3 protein: CAIKDSLSGAQPQHF. The CDR3 region has the DNA TGTGCCATCAAAGACTCGTTATCGGGAGCACAGCCCCAGCATTTT.

The gene calls are TRBV10-2 and TRBJ2-5; TRBD1 might be the D (5 bases). Germline CDR1 reads WSHSY; CDR2 reads SAAADI. V was shortened by 4 bases and J by 3 bases, with 12 bases between the two germline ends. This CDR3 comprises 14 residues. DNA for the CDR3: TGCGCCAGCAGTGCTGGCCAGGGTGAAGAGACCCAGTACTTC. Protein product: CASSAGQGEETQYF.

This clonotype was seen many times. V gene TRBV11-2 combines with J gene TRBJ2-3; TRBD2 matches at 7 bases. The V gene's germline CDR1 is SGHAT and CDR2 FQNNGV. The CDR3 is 17 amino acids. V lost 5 bases and J lost 2; bases outside the gene matches: 13. CDR3 residues: CASSGRPASGFTDTQYF. The CDR3 DNA sequence: TGTGCCAGCAGCGGACGTCCCGCTAGCGGTTTCACAGATACGCAGTATTTT.

As for this clonotype: A much larger clone differs from this one at a single base, so this may be a read error. The chain couples TRBV20-1 to TRBJ1-1, with D uncertain. Germline CDR1 and CDR2: DFQATT and SNEGSKA (reference sequence). The CDR3 loop spans 12 amino acids. CDR3 DNA: TGCAGTGCTAGTAGCCAGAACACTGAAGATTTCTTT. Translating it yields CSASSQNTEDFF.

The chain employs TRBV12-3 or TRBV12-4 and TRBJ2-6; 11 positions match TRBD1. After removal of 1 base from V and 3 bases from J, the junction contained 2 bases not matched to a gene. This CDR3 has 17 amino acids. The CDR3 sequence is CASSLGTGGRGANVLTF. The CDR3 DNA reads as TGTGCCAGCAGTTTAGGGACAGGGGGCCGTGGGGCCAACGTCCTGACTTTC.

This clonotype came up many times. The genes are TRBV30 and TRBJ2-1, with 8 bases that match TRBD2. Trimming at V came to 4 bases and at J to 7 bases, leaving 9 bases not matched to a gene. The CDR3 runs 14 residues. Germline CDR1 is GTSNPN and CDR2 is SVGIG (reference sequence). CDR3 DNA sequence: TGTGCCTGGAAGGCGGGAGGACCTCTAAATGAGCAGTTCTTC. Amino acids: CAWKAGGPLNEQFF.

This clonotype has only a few counts. The rearrangement uses TRBV7-2 and TRBJ1-6, with D perhaps matching TRBD1 (5 bases). V was cut by 3 bases and J by 8 bases, with 11 bases left in between. Per germline, CDR1 SGHTA and CDR2 FQGNSA. This CDR3 is built from 14 residues. The CDR3 DNA is TGTGCCAGCAGCTTCGACAGCCGCTATTCACCCCTCCACTTT. It translates to CASSFDSRYSPLHF.

This chain connects TRBV29-1 to TRBJ2-2; 8 nucleotides align to TRBD1. Germline V lookup: CDR1 SQVTM, CDR2 ANQGSEA. V lost 8 bases, J lost 1 base, and 9 bases stayed unmatched. The CDR3 runs to 15 residues. The CDR3 coding sequence is TGCAGCATCTTATCCGGGACAGGGAACACCGGGGAGCTGTTTTTT. Protein product: CSILSGTGNTGELFF.

This clonotype showed up many times. The rearrangement links TRBV6-5 to TRBJ2-7; D is undetermined. Trimming pared 0 bases from V and 7 bases from J, leaving 10 bases between. Germline V gene sequence: CDR1 MNHEY, CDR2 SVGAGI. The CDR3 spans 13 residues. CDR3 DNA sequence: TGTGCCAGCAGTTACTCGAGTAGCAGGGAGCAGTACTTC. Translated: CASSYSSSREQYF.

There are a few counts of this clonotype. This chain uses TRBV24-1 with TRBJ1-4; D is unclear. This CDR3 has 11 amino acids. Trimming cost V 6 bases and J 11 bases, with 9 bases left between them. Germline V CDR1 and CDR2: KGHDR, SFDVKD. The CDR3 reads CATSRSGKLFF. The CDR3 coding sequence is TGTGCCACCAGTCGTTCGGGGAAACTGTTTTTT.

The chain combines TRBV30 with TRBJ2-1; 13 bases map to TRBD2. The CDR3 contains 16 residues. Per the germline V gene, CDR1 is GTSNPN and CDR2 is SVGIG (reference sequence). V lost 3 bases to trimming and J lost 1 base; unmatched junction nucleotides: 3. The CDR3: CAWRPTSGRSYNEQFF. The CDR3 bases are TGTGCCTGGAGACCGACTAGCGGGAGGTCCTACAATGAGCAGTTCTTC.

Points on this clonotype: Germline is not matched at one junction end, which may reflect a read error. This chain joins TRBV14 and TRBJ2-2; a possible D gene is TRBD1 (5 bases). CDR1 SGHDN and CDR2 FVKESK come from the germline V gene. This CDR3 has 12 residues. CDR3 DNA sequence: TGTGCCAGCAACCAAGGGGCCGGGGAGCTGTTTTTT. It specifies CASNQGAGELFF.

In regard to this clonotype: An end of the junction does not agree with germline; a read error may underlie this. This chain links TRBV20-1 with TRBJ1-3; the D gene is possibly TRBD1 (6 bases). CDR3 size: 13 residues. Germline CDR1 and CDR2: DFQATT and SNEGSKA (reference sequence). The CDR3 DNA reads TGCAGTGCTAGTAAATCCGGGGGCAACACCAGATATTTT. Translation gives CSASKSGGNTRYF.

This clonotype has a count of ten or more. The chain joins TRBV6-1 to TRBJ2-7; tentative D call: TRBD1 (6 bases). The CDR3 contains 14 residues. Trimming left V 6 bases short and J 6 bases short, with 18 bases between. In germline, CDR1 is MNHNS, CDR2 SASEGT. This chain's CDR3 is CASSSSQGLGEQYF. The CDR3 DNA reads TGTGCCAGCAGCTCTTCCCAGGGGTTGGGCGAGCAGTACTTC.

This clonotype was detected ten times or more. This chain links TRBV5-6 with TRBJ2-7, with 11 bases matching TRBD2. Trimming took 4 bases from V and 4 from J; bases not matched to a gene: 10. CDR1 is SGHDT, CDR2 YYEEEE, per germline. The CDR3 is made up of 16 amino acids. This CDR3 is CASSTGTSGSIYEQYF. Here the CDR3 DNA reads TGTGCCAGCAGCACGGGCACTAGCGGGAGTATTTACGAGCAGTACTTC.

This clonotype was seen repeatedly, ten times or more. The chain links TRBV11-1 to TRBJ2-7; D uncertain. The length of the CDR3 is 13 residues. Trimming took off 5 bases at V and 7 bases at J, with 15 bases between the two ends. CDR1 and CDR2 from the germline V gene are SGHAT and FQDESV (reference sequence). CDR3 protein: CASSHTAPGEQYF. The DNA of the CDR3 is TGTGCCAGCAGCCATACAGCTCCCGGGGAGCAGTACTTC.

In its sample, this clonotype was seen many times. The rearrangement joins TRBV30 to TRBJ2-1; unclear D gene. The V end lost 4 bases, the J end lost 5 bases, and 9 bases lay between the germline ends. Germline assignment: CDR1 GTSNPN and CDR2 SVGIG (reference sequence). This CDR3 has 12 residues. This chain's CDR3 is CAWTPTDNEQFF. CDR3 sequence (DNA): TGTGCCTGGACCCCGACCGACAATGAGCAGTTCTTC.

CDR3 nucleotide sequence: TGCAGTGCTAGAAAGGGGAGGGAAGGCTACACCTTC. Protein sequence: CSARKGREGYTF. J is TRBJ1-2 and V is TRBV20-1; possibly TRBD1 for D (5 bases). This CDR3 region has 12 residues. From germline, CDR1 is DFQATT and CDR2 SNEGSKA (reference sequence). V was clipped by 2 bases and J by 8 bases, with 12 bases between them.

This clonotype was observed a few times. The V and J genes are TRBV6-1 and TRBJ1-3; TRBD1 matches at 7 bases. Per the germline V gene, CDR1 is MNHNS and CDR2 is SASEGT. V shed 6 bases, J shed 2 bases, and the junction held 4 bases outside the gene matches. The CDR3 is made up of 14 amino acids. The CDR3 here is CASSKTGAGNTIYF. The CDR3 DNA follows: TGTGCCAGCAGCAAAACAGGGGCTGGAAACACCATATATTTT.

This clonotype has only a few counts. The chain employs TRBV19 and TRBJ2-5, with 7 positions matching TRBD2. V shed 9 bases, J shed 5 bases, and the junction held 9 bases outside the gene matches. Per the germline V gene, CDR1 is LNHDA and CDR2 is SQIVND (reference sequence). The CDR3 extends over 13 amino acids. This CDR3 is CASSGGPGETQYF. In DNA, the CDR3 is TGTGCCAGCTCGGGGGGTCCCGGGGAGACCCAGTACTTC. Variable domain in full (rest from reference TRBV19 and TRBJ2-5): DGGITQSPKYLFRKEGQNVTLSCEQNLNHDAMYWYRQDPGQGLRLIYYSQIVNDFQKGDIAEGYSVSREKKESFPLTVTSAQKNPTAFYLCASSGGPGETQYFGPGTRLLVL.

Regarding this clonotype: Given a much more abundant clone one base away, this may be a read error. The genes are TRBV12-3 or TRBV12-4 and TRBJ2-3, with unresolved D. CDR3 size: 14 residues. The V gene lost 7 bases and the J gene lost 2 bases, with 13 bases spanning the gap. The CDR3 sequence: CASTTPWDTDTQYF. In nucleotides, the CDR3 is TGTGCCAGCACCACCCCGTGGGACACAGATACGCAGTATTTT.

This clonotype was detected ten times or more. J is TRBJ2-2 and V is TRBV11-1; TRBD1 might be the D (6 bases). Germline values: CDR1 SGHAT, CDR2 FQDESV (reference sequence). This CDR3 is built from 14 residues. The V and J ends lost 1 base and 6 bases respectively, with 9 bases between them. CDR3 nucleotides: TGTGCCAGCAGCTTAGACAGGGCGGCCGGGGAGCTGTTTTTT. Encoded protein: CASSLDRAAGELFF.